This is a list of T cell receptor beta chains from one sample in a study of OX40 agonist ivuxolimab in advanced cancers. Measured with immunoSEQ multiplex PCR; TCRdb has only the in-frame clones, and not every one. The sample has under 95,000 clones; around 88% are singletons. Here the sequenced sample was CD4+ or CD8+ T cells sorted from blood, taken in a trial of the OX40 agonist ivuxolimab. Source of these receptors: an adult with an advanced solid tumor such as melanoma, head and neck, liver or kidney cancer. Both conserved end residues are part of each CDR3. Fields, in order: V gene, clone size, D gene, J gene, CDR3 DNA, CDR3 protein. D genes are given only for firm matches. Not every row has a clone size; where given, it reads once, few, many or a size class.

TRBV25-1	NA	NA	TRBJ1-4	TGTGCCAGCAGTGAAGGGGGGAGAGGGTATGAAAAACTGTTTTTT	CASSEGGRGYEKLFF
TRBV15	NA	NA	TRBJ1-5	TGTGCCACCAGCCAAAACAGGGCTCATCAGCCCCAGCATTTT	CATSQNRAHQPQHF
TRBV19	NA	TRBD1	TRBJ1-1	TGTGCCAGTAGGACCAGGGGGACCACTGAAGCTTTCTTT	CASRTRGTTEAFF
TRBV28	NA	NA	TRBJ1-4	TGTGCCAGCAGTTTAGTGTCCACGGCGGGCTTGGCGCAGACTAATGAAAAACTGTTTTTT	CASSLVSTAGLAQTNEKLFF
TRBV5-1	NA	TRBD2	TRBJ2-5	TGCGCCAGCAGCTTGCTTGTGACGGGGGGGCAAGAGACCCAGTACTTC	CASSLLVTGGQETQYF
TRBV9	NA	NA	TRBJ1-1	TGTGCCAGCAGCGTAGCCCCCTCCCAGGCTGAAGCTTTCTTT	CASSVAPSQAEAFF
TRBV7-6	once	TRBD1	TRBJ1-6	TGTGCCAGCAGCTTGCGGACAGGGAACTATAATTCACCCCTCCACTTT	CASSLRTGNYNSPLHF
TRBV7-9	NA	NA	TRBJ2-7	TGTGCCAGCAGCGACTGGACTCAGGACGAGCAGTACTTC	CASSDWTQDEQYF
TRBV6-5	NA	TRBD1	TRBJ1-2	TGTGCCAGCAGTTACTCGGTGACAGGGAGTTTATATGGCTACACCTTC	CASSYSVTGSLYGYTF
TRBV4-1	NA	TRBD1	TRBJ1-5	TGCGCCAGCAGCCGGGACAGGGATCAGCCCCAGCATTTT	CASSRDRDQPQHF
TRBV30	NA	NA	TRBJ1-6	TGTGCCTGGAGTCTCTCTCCTCCGGGGCAGCCAAATTCACCCCTCCACTTT	CAWSLSPPGQPNSPLHF
TRBV7-9	once	NA	TRBJ1-5	TGTGCCAGCAGCCCCCTAGGGGAAGGGGGACTTGATCAGCCCCAGCATTTT	CASSPLGEGGLDQPQHF
TRBV25-1	NA	NA	TRBJ1-2	TGTGCCAGCAGTGACCATCTCGGCTACACCTTC	CASSDHLGYTF
TRBV9	NA	NA	TRBJ2-5	TGTGCCAGCAGCGTAGGTGCGGGGAACCCAGAGACCCAGTACTTC	CASSVGAGNPETQYF
TRBV5-8	NA	NA	TRBJ2-7	TGTGCCAGCAGTCAAGTCTACGAGCAGTACTTC	CASSQVYEQYF
TRBV6-1	NA	NA	TRBJ2-3	TGTGCCAGCAGTAACTATCCCACAGATACGCAGTATTTT	CASSNYPTDTQYF
TRBV21-1	few	NA	TRBJ1-4	TGTGCCAGCAGCAAACGGGCAGGGGAGGGTGAAAAACTGTTTTTT	CASSKRAGEGEKLFF
TRBV10-3	NA	TRBD2	TRBJ2-3	TGTGCCAGCCTAGCGGGAGTGGCATCAGATACGCAGTATTTT	CASLAGVASDTQYF
TRBV19	NA	NA	TRBJ2-2	TGTGCCAGTACCAGGGACGGTCCCGGGGAGCTGTTTTTT	CASTRDGPGELFF
TRBV5-1	NA	NA	TRBJ1-2	TGCGCCAGCAGCTTGGCCCACCACAACTCTCTCAACTATGGCTACACCTTC	CASSLAHHNSLNYGYTF
TRBV5-1	NA	TRBD2	TRBJ2-1	TGCGCCAGCAGCCGGGAGGTAGCGGGAGGAGGCAATGAGCAGTTCTTC	CASSREVAGGGNEQFF
TRBV9	once	NA	TRBJ2-7	TGTGCCAGCAGCGTAAGAAGGAGGAGCAGGGGGGACTACGAGCAGTACTTC	CASSVRRRSRGDYEQYF
TRBV7-3	NA	NA	TRBJ2-5	TGTGCCAGCAGCCAGGGGCAGCAAGAGACCCAGTACTTC	CASSQGQQETQYF
TRBV10-2	NA	NA	TRBJ2-1	TGCGCCAGCAGTGAAACCTCCTACAATGAGCAGTTCTTC	CASSETSYNEQFF
TRBV28	NA	NA	TRBJ2-7	TGTGCCAGCAGTTTCGCCGTTATAGGCGGGGTGTTAACCTACGAGCAGTACTTC	CASSFAVIGGVLTYEQYF
TRBV18	NA	TRBD2	TRBJ2-5	TGTGCCAGCTCACCCTCTGGACTAGCGGGGGGGCAAGAGACCCAGTACTTC	CASSPSGLAGGQETQYF
TRBV5-5	few	NA	TRBJ1-3	TGTGCCAGCAGCTTGGAGGGAACGATCTCTGGAAACACCATATATTTT	CASSLEGTISGNTIYF
TRBV7-9	NA	NA	TRBJ1-2	TGTGCCAGCAGCTTGTTTCAGGCTTCTAACTATGGCTACACCTTC	CASSLFQASNYGYTF
TRBV5-6	NA	TRBD2	TRBJ2-5	TGTGCCAGCAGCTTGCTGGCTAGCGGGGACTTCCTTTACGAGACCCAGTACTTC	CASSLLASGDFLYETQYF
TRBV7-2	NA	NA	TRBJ1-5	TGTGCCAGCAGCTTAGCGCATTGGGGGGGCTCTCAGCCCCAGCATTTT	CASSLAHWGGSQPQHF
TRBV10-3	few	NA	TRBJ1-2	TGTGCCATCAGTGATTCCAGGGCAATGTTCCATGGCTACACCTTC	CAISDSRAMFHGYTF
TRBV6-1	NA	NA	TRBJ2-3	TGTGCCAGCAGTGATCAGCCTACATGGCCCGGAGATACGCAGTATTTT	CASSDQPTWPGDTQYF
TRBV9	NA	NA	TRBJ1-5	TGTGCCAGCAGCGTGGACCTTTCCTATGGCCAGCCCCAGCATTTT	CASSVDLSYGQPQHF
TRBV13	once	NA	TRBJ1-1	TGTGCCAGCAGCATTGGACTGATTGTGAACACTGAAGCTTTCTTT	CASSIGLIVNTEAFF
TRBV19	NA	NA	TRBJ1-2	TGTGCCAGTAGTATAGACAGGGGAGGCTATGGCTACACCTTC	CASSIDRGGYGYTF
TRBV7-3	NA	NA	TRBJ2-5	TGTGCCAGCAGCCTCAACAGGGATGAGACCCAGTACTTC	CASSLNRDETQYF
TRBV11-3	NA	TRBD2	TRBJ2-5	TGTGCCAGCAGCTTAGGGGTAGCGGGGGGACAGGAGACCCAGTACTTC	CASSLGVAGGQETQYF
TRBV7-2	few	TRBD1	TRBJ1-2	TGTGCCAGCAGCTTTACCGGGACAGGGAACTATGGCTACACCTTC	CASSFTGTGNYGYTF
TRBV5-1	NA	NA	TRBJ2-5	TGCGCCAGCAGCTTGCTAACAGACCAAGAGACCCAGTACTTC	CASSLLTDQETQYF
TRBV6-1	NA	NA	TRBJ2-7	TGTGCCAGCAGTCCACCCAGGGGCTCCCTCAACGAGCAGTACTTC	CASSPPRGSLNEQYF
TRBV6-4	NA	NA	TRBJ1-1	TGTGCCAGCAGTGCCGAGCCTATAGCCACTGAAGCTTTCTTT	CASSAEPIATEAFF
TRBV11-3	NA	NA	TRBJ2-5	TGTGCCAGCAGAAAGGGCCAGGGAGAAGAGACCCAGTACTTC	CASRKGQGEETQYF
TRBV29-1	NA	NA	TRBJ2-7	TGCAGCGGAGGGGCTGTTGGGGGTACCTACGAGCAGTACTTC	CSGGAVGGTYEQYF
TRBV5-8	NA	TRBD1	TRBJ2-7	TGTGCCAGCAGCCAAGCGACAGGGGTCCTCTCCTACGAGCAGTACTTC	CASSQATGVLSYEQYF
TRBV18	NA	NA	TRBJ2-7	TGTGCCAGCTCACCTCAGGATGGGTTCCCCTCCTACGAGCAGTACTTC	CASSPQDGFPSYEQYF
TRBV28	NA	NA	TRBJ1-1	TGTGCCAGCAGTTCATTGTTCACTGAAGCTTTCTTT	CASSSLFTEAFF
TRBV29-1	NA	TRBD1	TRBJ2-7	TGCAGCGTTGCCGATTCAGGACAGGGGGTGGGGCAGCAGTACTTC	CSVADSGQGVGQQYF
TRBV7-9	once	NA	TRBJ2-7	TGTGCCAGCAGCCCCTGGGGGGGGCTGTACGAGCAGTACTTC	CASSPWGGLYEQYF
TRBV11-2	NA	NA	TRBJ2-5	TGTGCCAGCAGCTTAGATCCAGGGAAGGAGACCCAGTACTTC	CASSLDPGKETQYF
TRBV6-1	NA	TRBD1	TRBJ2-2	TGTGCCAGCAGTGGGGACAGGGCTCGTAATGTGAACACCGGGGAGCTGTTTTTT	CASSGDRARNVNTGELFF
TRBV5-4	NA	NA	TRBJ2-1	TGTGCCAGCAGCTTCCCAACGGGGGAAGACTACAATGAGCAGTTCTTC	CASSFPTGEDYNEQFF
TRBV6-1	NA	TRBD1	TRBJ1-5	TGTGCCAGCAGTGTAAGGGGGCAAGGTCAGCCCCAGCATTTT	CASSVRGQGQPQHF
TRBV11-2	NA	NA	TRBJ1-4	TGTGCCAGCAGCTCAATCAGGGGCCCTTTTGAAAAACTGTTTTTT	CASSSIRGPFEKLFF
TRBV5-1	NA	NA	TRBJ2-1	TGCGCCAGCAGAGGTTCGGGGGGCCACGTAAATGAGCAGTTCTTC	CASRGSGGHVNEQFF